The clone carrying this T cell receptor (beta chain) was recorded once. The antigen is undetermined. The data belong to a study of long-term antiretroviral therapy in people with HIV. Study at large: The oldest samples precede the 2015 immediate-ART recommendation by about a decade. Study results and limitations: Post-ART samples showed increased diversity that remained below transplant donor control levels. Pre-ART-expanded clones dominated the repertoire at all time points.

Researchers report immunoSEQ v3.0 was run at survey level. Produced via immunoSEQ multiplex PCR; TCRdb's table is partial and in-frame only. The sample consists of under 45,000 clones, about 94% of them appearing once. The samples comprised about 0.85-11 million cryopreserved PBMC ahead of DNA extraction. V lost 0 bases and J lost 2; bases outside the gene matches: 4. From germline, CDR1 is LGHNA and CDR2 YNFKEQ. This CDR3 contains 16 residues. The TCR was taken from a man aged 25 to 45 with HIV. V and J are TRBV4-2 and TRBJ2-1; the match to TRBD2 covers 7 bases. Sequences were derived from unsorted PBMCs, sampled around 9 years after starting antiretroviral therapy. The CDR3 DNA follows: TGTGCCAGCAGCCAAGACGTTCGGGGGGCCTACAATGAGCAGTTCTTC. It translates to CASSQDVRGAYNEQFF.